Below, one TCR beta chain is given with its context. Its antigen target is currently unknown. No base quality values were provided; no much bigger clone lies one nucleotide off. TCRbeta CDR3 regions were amplified from genomic DNA by means of the immunoSEQ Assay, a bias-controlled multiplex PCR. On the authors' methods: The number of nucleated cells in each sample was estimated by amplification of reference gene primers within the assay. Sequence reads were collapsed and filtered to measure the absolute abundance of every unique TCRbeta CDR3 rearrangement. For each sample, productive Simpson clonality was calculated as the square root of Simpson's diversity index over productive rearrangements. TCRdb holds this immuneACCESS table with in-frame rearrangements only. Some clones are missing; in checked studies, unresolved V genes explain under half, and the rest has no known cause. That table supplies the V and J calls and clone size; D and trimming were determined from the DNA. Within this sample are tens of thousands of clones, with about 80% of them counted one time only. The top ten hold less than 7.5% of the sample.

Collaborating institutions collected whole blood in K2EDTA tubes following their own protocols. Collaborator samples were shipped for TCRbeta analysis as frozen whole blood, isolated PBMCs, or DNA extracted from either sample type. The CDR3 has 16 amino acids, counting the end cysteine and phenylalanine. The only DNA kept is the CDR3, 48 bases in frame from the first base. CDR1 and CDR2, looked up from the germline V gene, are MNHNS and SASEGT. V lost 4 bases and J lost 0 bases; the stretch between them is 13 bases long. The data belong to a study of blood T cell repertoires in COVID-19 (dated by TCRdb to 2018 to 2020). Turning to the overall study: Samples covering the acute and convalescent phases of COVID-19 were provided by collaborators in the United States, Italy and Spain. The material from the prospective study consisted of cDNA or gDNA derived from T cells, B-cell-depleted T cells, or PBMCs. Subjects who had been exposed to COVID-19, were actively infected with it, or had recovered from it provided the deeply sampled blood TCRbeta repertoires that made up the dataset. A freely available public database, intended as a resource for researchers studying the immune response to SARS-CoV-2, is where the repertoires were released. Samples were obtained from the ongoing ImmuneRACE study (first 160 participants) and from 1,254 subjects provided by 6 global collaborators. Sample metadata almost always included a de-identified subject ID, COVID-19 status, age in years and sex. Where HLA class I and class II types were available, the types were taken from metadata supplied by the sample provider, not from assay-based typing. Summary of the overall study and its limitations: The quantity of clinical and demographic metadata differed by source and by participant and was supplied without curation.

Input material: peripheral blood. The sequence was collected from a man aged 45-65 years with active or convalescent COVID-19. This receptor chain uses TRBV6-1 and TRBJ1-5; the D gene is not confidently resolved. The nucleotides are TGTGCCAGCAGTGTGTCCCCACCCTATAGCAATCAGCCCCAGCATTTT. It encodes CASSVSPPYSNQPQHF.